The clone carrying this TCR beta chain showed up just a few times. The record originates from a study of T cells after yellow fever vaccination. The CDR3 has 15 amino acids. The V gene end was trimmed by 1 base and the J gene end by 6 bases; junction bases not matched to a gene: 9. In TCRdb, the 5' RACE reads were re-called with MiXCR into one record per CDR3 protein. The sample includes 300,000 or so distinct CDR3 sequences, over 10% seen only once; the top ten take about 0.51%. The chain recombines TRBV12-3 or TRBV12-4 with TRBJ2-7, with TRBD1 matching 7 bases. This TCR derives from a man younger than 40 who received the YFV17D yellow fever vaccine. Here the sequenced sample was CD4+ T cells sorted from PBMCs, taken 45 days after the yellow fever booster vaccination. CDR3 region: CASSLGGGQFAEQYF. CDR3 coding DNA: TGTGCCAGCAGTTTAGGTGGGGGACAGTTTGCCGAGCAGTACTTC.